This T cell receptor beta chain was recovered during a study of T cell responses to AZD1222 COVID-19 vaccine. Overall study findings and caveats: Increased Spike-specific TCR breadth and depth were observed after two AZD1222 doses. Along spike, vaccine-associated CD4 TCRs were found throughout, with dominance at 160-218 and 743-854. White British donors predominated, females outnumbered males, and clonal diversity was possibly underestimated.

CDR1 is LGHDT and CDR2 is YNNKEL in the germline V gene (reference sequence). Trimming pared 4 bases from V and 4 bases from J, leaving 16 bases between. This CDR3 has 15 amino acids. In the case of this clone: Its antigen is not known.

TCRdb keeps only in-frame clones here, not all; method: immunoSEQ multiplex PCR. The sample lists nearly 100,000 clones; over 75% were seen once. The clonotype comes from an adult in good health. The material was peripheral blood, obtained on day 0 of AZD1222 vaccination. This chain connects TRBV3-1 (or the pseudogene TRBV3-2) to TRBJ1-2; D unclear. This CDR3 reads CASSRGQTLAYGYTF. The CDR3 region has the DNA TGTGCCAGCAGCCGAGGGCAGACTCTAGCCTATGGCTACACCTTC.